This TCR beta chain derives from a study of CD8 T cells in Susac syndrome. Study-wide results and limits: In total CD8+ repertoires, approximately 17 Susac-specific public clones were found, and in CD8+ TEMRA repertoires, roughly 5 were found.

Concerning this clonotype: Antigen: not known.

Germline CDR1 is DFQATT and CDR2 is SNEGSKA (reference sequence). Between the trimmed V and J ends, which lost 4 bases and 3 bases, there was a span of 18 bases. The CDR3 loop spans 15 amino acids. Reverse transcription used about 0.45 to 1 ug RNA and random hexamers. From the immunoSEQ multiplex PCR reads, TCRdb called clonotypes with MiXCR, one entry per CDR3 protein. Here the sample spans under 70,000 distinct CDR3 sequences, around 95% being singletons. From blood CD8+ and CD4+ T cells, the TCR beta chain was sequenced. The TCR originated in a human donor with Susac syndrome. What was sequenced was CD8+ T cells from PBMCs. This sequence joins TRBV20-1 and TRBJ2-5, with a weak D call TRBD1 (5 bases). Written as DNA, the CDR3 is TGCAGTGCTACCGACAGCAACCACTGGGAAGAGACCCAGTACTTC. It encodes CSATDSNHWEETQYF.